These 17 T cell receptor beta chains came from one sample sequenced in a study of cytomegalovirus exposure and HLA in healthy donors. The PCR employed 60 Vbeta primers together with 13 Jbeta primers. The data were produced by immunoSEQ multiplex PCR, yet TCRdb's version contains in-frame clones alone and is incomplete. Of roughly 110,000 clones in the sample, around 80% were seen once. Input material: PBMCs. The source is a man aged 35 to 55 in good health and CMV-seronegative.

The chain carries TRBV15 and TRBJ1-1; 9 bases map to TRBD1. The CDR3 has 16 residues. The ends lost 3 bases at V and 3 bases at J; junction bases unmatched: 8. CDR1 is LNHNV and CDR2 is YYDKDF in the germline V gene (reference sequence). The CDR3 sequence is CATSSLWTGVDTEAFF. The CDR3 bases are TGTGCCACCAGCAGTCTATGGACAGGGGTGGACACTGAAGCTTTCTTT. The full variable domain, in which reference TRBV15 and TRBJ1-1 provide the parts outside the CDR3, is DAMVIQNPRYQVTQFGKPVTLSCSQTLNHNVMYWYQQKSSQAPKLLFHYYDKDFNNEADTPDNFQSRRPNTSFCFLDIRSPGLGDTAMYLCATSSLWTGVDTEAFFGQGTRLTVV.

The CDR3 bases are TGCGCCAGCAGCCAAGATAGTCTGATGATAGCGGGCACCTACGAGCAGTACTTC. Translating gives CASSQDSLMIAGTYEQYF. The chain recombines TRBV4-1 with TRBJ2-7; 7 bases fit TRBD2. Trimming took 0 bases from V and 2 from J; bases not matched to a gene: 13. Germline V gene sequence: CDR1 MGHRA, CDR2 YSYEKL. This CDR3 has 18 residues.

The chain employs TRBV5-1 and TRBJ2-3; 10 nucleotides agree with TRBD2. The CDR3 is 16 residues long. V shed 3 bases, J shed 0 bases, and the junction held 4 bases outside the gene matches. Germline CDR1 reads SGHRS; CDR2 reads YFSETQ. CDR3 protein: CASSSELAGSTDTQYF. CDR3 bases: TGCGCCAGCAGCTCCGAACTAGCGGGGAGCACAGATACGCAGTATTTT.

V gene TRBV20-1 combines with J gene TRBJ2-7; no clear D. In germline, CDR1 is DFQATT, CDR2 SNEGSKA (reference sequence). V lost 4 bases to trimming and J lost 0 bases, with 4 bases between them. The CDR3 totals 11 residues. The CDR3, as DNA: TGCAGTGCTATCAGCTCCTACGAGCAGTACTTC. Encoded protein: CSAISSYEQYF.

The V gene is TRBV19, the J gene TRBJ1-4; 7 nucleotides match TRBD1. The CDR3 covers 14 residues. CDR1 is LNHDA and CDR2 is SQIVND in the germline V gene (reference sequence). V trimming: 5 bases; J trimming: 5 bases; junction bases outside the gene matches: 5. The DNA of the CDR3 is TGTGCCAGTAGTGCGGGACAGCTAAATGAAAAACTGTTTTTT. It encodes CASSAGQLNEKLFF.

CDR3 coding DNA: TGCGCCAGCAGCCCCCTACCGGACAGGGGGCCTGCCGGGGAGCTGTTTTTT. Protein: CASSPLPDRGPAGELFF. This chain connects TRBV4-1 to TRBJ2-2, with TRBD1 identical over 11 bases. There are 17 residues in the CDR3. Trimming cost V 4 bases and J 6 bases; bases outside gene matches: 10. CDR1 is MGHRA, CDR2 YSYEKL, per germline.

The chain carries TRBV6-1 and TRBJ2-7, with D hard to call. V lost 0 bases, J lost 0 bases, and 12 bases lay in between. The CDR3 consists of 16 residues. From germline, CDR1 is MNHNS and CDR2 SASEGT. CDR3 nucleotide sequence: TGTGCCAGCAGTGAAGCGCAGGTCGCCAGCTCCTACGAGCAGTACTTC. Translating it yields CASSEAQVASSYEQYF.

V is TRBV4-1 and J is TRBJ2-1, with 8 nucleotides matching TRBD2. CDR3 length: 15 amino acids. The germline gives CDR1 MGHRA, CDR2 YSYEKL. V shed 0 bases and J 9 bases; nucleotides not matched to a gene: 7. DNA of the CDR3: TGCGCCAGCAGCCAAGATCTCGCGGGGGGCCGTGAGCAGTTCTTC. This sequence encodes CASSQDLAGGREQFF.

V gene TRBV29-1 combines with J gene TRBJ2-7; weak D call: TRBD1 (5 bases). Germline CDR1 reads SQVTM; CDR2 reads ANQGSEA. CDR3 size: 13 residues. The CDR3 sequence: CGLYSDSSYEQYF. DNA of the CDR3: TGCGGTCTGTATTCCGACAGCTCCTACGAGCAGTACTTC.

J is TRBJ2-3 and V is TRBV7-3; TRBD2 matches at 9 bases. Germline V lookup: CDR1 SGHTA, CDR2 FQGTGA. The CDR3 has 16 residues. Unmatched junction bases numbered 6, after V lost 0 bases and J lost 5 bases. The DNA of the CDR3 is TGTGCCAGCAGCTTAACGGCTAGCGGGGACGTAGATACGCAGTATTTT. Residues: CASSLTASGDVDTQYF.

V gene TRBV29-1 combines with J gene TRBJ2-2; 7 nucleotides line up with TRBD1. J gave up 8 bases and V 3 bases, and 9 bases lay outside the gene matches. The CDR3 consists of 14 residues. Per the germline V gene, CDR1 is SQVTM and CDR2 is ANQGSEA. CDR3 nucleotides: TGCAGCGTTGATTTGACAGGGAAGACGGGGGAGCTGTTTTTT. Protein sequence: CSVDLTGKTGELFF.

The CDR3 DNA reads as TGTGCCAGCAGTTCGACAGGGGGCACAGATACGCAGTATTTT. Protein sequence: CASSSTGGTDTQYF. The chain combines TRBV5-6 with TRBJ2-3, with 8 nucleotides matching TRBD1. CDR3 length: 14 amino acids. Germline lookup yields CDR1 SGHDT and CDR2 YYEEEE. With V trimmed by 5 bases and J by 1 base, 3 bases remained unmatched. Variable domain in full (rest from reference TRBV5-6 and TRBJ2-3): DAGVTQSPTHLIKTRGQQVTLRCSPKSGHDTVSWYQQALGQGPQFIFQYYEEEERQRGNFPDRFSGHQFPNYSSELNVNALLLGDSALYLCASSSTGGTDTQYFGPGTRLTVL.

The J gene is TRBJ1-5, the V gene TRBV2, with 7 positions matching TRBD1. The CDR3 runs 15 residues. Per germline, CDR1 SNHLY and CDR2 FYNNEI. V gave up 6 bases and J gave up 0 bases; unmatched junction bases: 5. The CDR3, as DNA: TGTGCCAGCAGAAGGGACAGCTATAGCAATCAGCCCCAGCATTTT. Translation gives CASRRDSYSNQPQHF.

The rearrangement joins TRBV5-1 to TRBJ2-1; 11 bases are shared with TRBD1. This CDR3 comprises 15 residues. CDR1 and CDR2 (germline): SGHRS, YFSETQ. The J segment lost 6 bases and the V segment lost 3 bases, leaving 5 bases of the junction unmatched. The CDR3 nucleotides read TGCGCCAGCAGCTGGACAGGGGGCGCTTTCAATGAGCAGTTCTTC. It yields the protein CASSWTGGAFNEQFF.

The chain links TRBV19 to TRBJ2-1, with 12 bases fitting TRBD1. The germline V gene encodes CDR1 LNHDA and CDR2 SQIVND (reference sequence). The CDR3 contains 16 residues. Trimming removed 8 bases from V and 5 bases from J; junction bases left unmatched: 10. This chain's CDR3 is CASGQPGQGAHNEQFF. For the CDR3, the DNA is TGTGCCAGTGGACAACCGGGACAGGGGGCGCACAATGAGCAGTTCTTC.

The CDR3 DNA reads as TGTGCCAGCAGTTACTCGGGACAGGGGAACGGAAACACCATATATTTT. Translated: CASSYSGQGNGNTIYF. The rearrangement uses TRBV6-5 and TRBJ1-3; 10 bases are shared with TRBD1. J was trimmed by 4 bases and V by 0 bases; bases with no gene match: 3. Germline V gene sequence: CDR1 MNHEY, CDR2 SVGAGI. The CDR3 totals 16 residues.

This rearrangement joins TRBV19 to TRBJ1-2, with 8 bases lining up with TRBD1. Germline loops: CDR1 LNHDA, CDR2 SQIVND (reference sequence). V dropped 7 bases and J dropped 5; count of bases not matched to a gene: 6. The CDR3 runs to 13 residues. The CDR3 nucleotides read TGTGCCAGTACCGGGGACAGGTCATATGGCTACACCTTC. Its translation: CASTGDRSYGYTF.